A single sample is the source of the 9 T cell receptor beta chains below, sequenced in a study of neurological immune-mediated disorders. TCRdb independently ran MiXCR on the 5' RACE reads; one entry per CDR3 protein. The profile shows approximately 89,000 distinct CDR3 sequences, approximately 13% of them singletons. Documented time point: longitudinal time-point 2. Sequenced sample: PBMCs. The receptor set was obtained from a female donor with HTLV-1-associated myelopathy (HAM/TSP).

V usage is TRBV7-6 and J usage is TRBJ1-1, with a tentative D call TRBD1 (5 bases). The CDR3 loop spans 14 amino acids. Germline V gene sequence: CDR1 SGHVS, CDR2 FNYEAQ. V was shortened by 7 bases and J by 3 bases, with 15 bases between the two germline ends. In DNA form, the CDR3 reads TGTGCCAGCACCCCCAAGAGGGGTTACACTGAAGCTTTCTTT. Protein product: CASTPKRGYTEAFF. Based on the CDR3 plus reference TRBV7-6 and TRBJ1-1, the full variable domain is GAGVSQSPRYKVTKRGQDVALRCDPISGHVSLYWYRQALGQGPEFLTYFNYEAQQDKSGLPNDRFSAERPEGSISTLTIQRTEQRDSAMYRCASTPKRGYTEAFFGQGTRLTVV.

The V and J genes are TRBV7-7 and TRBJ1-3, with TRBD1 as a possible D gene (5 bases). CDR3 size: 15 residues. V was clipped by 6 bases and J by 8 bases, with 20 bases between them. Per the germline V gene, CDR1 is SSHAT and CDR2 is FNYEAQ (reference sequence). The CDR3 coding sequence is TGTGCCAGCAGTCGGGAGCCATCGCAGGGAGACACCATATATTTT. This codes for CASSREPSQGDTIYF.

This sequence joins TRBV10-3 and TRBJ2-7, with D possibly TRBD1 on 6 matching bases. Per the germline V gene, CDR1 is ENHRY and CDR2 is SYGVKD. Trimming stripped 6 bases from V and 7 bases from J, with 13 bases between. The CDR3 totals 12 residues. The CDR3 region is CAIRKDSDEQYF. In DNA, the CDR3 is TGTGCCATCAGGAAGGACAGCGATGAGCAGTACTTC.

This clonotype was recorded at least ten times. The chain uses TRBV20-1 and TRBJ2-2, with 10 bases identical to TRBD1. J was trimmed by 4 bases and V by 6 bases; bases with no gene match: 5. This CDR3 region has 14 residues. The germline V gene encodes CDR1 DFQATT and CDR2 SNEGSKA (reference sequence). The DNA of the CDR3 is TGCAGTGCCCGGGGGACAGGGGTCACCGGGGAGCTGTTTTTT. It yields the protein CSARGTGVTGELFF.

This clonotype was seen only a few times. The V call is TRBV6-5, the J call TRBJ1-2, with D possibly being TRBD1 (5 bases). Trimming stripped 0 bases from V and 8 bases from J, with 13 bases between. This CDR3 is 14 amino acids long. The V gene's germline CDR1 is MNHEY and CDR2 SVGAGI. In nucleotides, the CDR3 is TGTGCCAGCAGTTACTCGGGGAGGGGTCGAGGCTACACCTTC. Protein product: CASSYSGRGRGYTF.

This clonotype has at least ten counts. The V gene is TRBV20-1, the J gene TRBJ2-1, with 9 bases that match TRBD2. The CDR3 has 12 residues. Germline V CDR1 and CDR2: DFQATT, SNEGSKA (reference sequence). CDR3 in amino acids: CSQAGGRIEQFF. CDR3 coding DNA: TGCTCCCAAGCGGGGGGAAGGATTGAGCAGTTCTTC.

The chain uses TRBV4-2 and TRBJ1-2; 8 bases fit TRBD1. The CDR3 is 15 residues long. Germline values: CDR1 LGHNA, CDR2 YNFKEQ. The V and J ends lost 4 bases and 4 bases, in that order; junction bases with no gene match: 8. The CDR3 is CASSPTTGASYGYTF. CDR3 sequence (DNA): TGTGCCAGCAGCCCAACGACAGGGGCGAGCTATGGCTACACCTTC.

This clonotype showed up many times. The chain has TRBV9 and TRBJ1-6; a possible D gene is TRBD1 (6 bases). CDR1 and CDR2 from the germline V gene are SGDLS and YYNGEE. V was trimmed by 4 bases and J by 12 bases, leaving 32 bases between them. The CDR3 sequence is 19 residues long. CDR3 nucleotide sequence: TGTGCCAGCAGCACCCGACTGTTCCCCCACCGAGGGGGGAGGCGACCCCTCCACTTT. As protein: CASSTRLFPHRGGRRPLHF.

This chain links TRBV9 with TRBJ2-7, with 9 bases identical to TRBD1. From germline, CDR1 is SGDLS and CDR2 YYNGEE. V lost 3 bases to trimming and J lost 5 bases; unmatched junction nucleotides: 9. The length of the CDR3 is 15 residues. CDR3 sequence reads: CASSAGQGYGNEQYF. The CDR3 DNA follows: TGTGCCAGCAGCGCGGGACAGGGATATGGCAACGAGCAGTACTTC.